The 20 T cell receptor beta chains below were found in one sample sequenced in a study of blood T cell repertoires in COVID-19. TCRdb's copy holds only in-frame clones and misses some; the assay was immunoSEQ multiplex PCR. The sample yields about 230,000 clones, approximately 87% seen once. Specimen: peripheral blood. The receptor source for this set is a woman aged 70-85 years with active or convalescent COVID-19.

The chain employs TRBV6-5 and TRBJ2-7, with 8 positions matching TRBD2. Germline CDR1 reads MNHEY; CDR2 reads SVGAGI. The CDR3 extends over 14 amino acids. V shed 2 bases and J 5 bases; nucleotides not matched to a gene: 5. Here the CDR3 DNA reads TGTGCCAGCAGTTACGCGGACGGGAGGGACGAGCAGTACTTC. The encoded protein is CASSYADGRDEQYF.

The chain couples TRBV2 to TRBJ1-2; tentative D call: TRBD1 (5 bases). The germline gives CDR1 SNHLY, CDR2 FYNNEI. Trimming removed 3 bases from V and 2 bases from J, with 13 bases in between. This CDR3 contains 15 residues. CDR3 region: CASSDPRRGNYGYTF. Written as DNA, the CDR3 is TGTGCCAGCAGTGATCCGCGCCGGGGGAACTATGGCTACACCTTC.

The table lists this clone with a count of one. CDR3 sequence (DNA): TGCGCCAGCAGCTTGGGACTAGCGGGGGAGACAGATACGCAGTATTTT. Translating gives CASSLGLAGETDTQYF. This chain links TRBV5-1 with TRBJ2-3; 12 bases line up with TRBD2. Germline assignment: CDR1 SGHRS and CDR2 YFSETQ. Trimming cost V 0 bases and J 3 bases; bases outside gene matches: 2. The CDR3 extends over 16 amino acids.

This chain uses TRBV28 with TRBJ2-1; TRBD2 matches at 7 bases. The ends lost 6 bases at V and 4 bases at J; junction bases unmatched: 15. The CDR3 has 17 amino acids. Germline V gene data show CDR1 as MDHEN and CDR2 as SYDVKM. This CDR3 reads CASSSFQGAGEYNEQFF. CDR3 nucleotide sequence: TGTGCCAGCAGCAGTTTTCAAGGGGCGGGGGAATACAATGAGCAGTTCTTC.

This clone was observed a few times. This chain links TRBV18 with TRBJ2-1, with TRBD2 matching over 8 bases. The junction had 7 bases not matched to a gene; V was cut back by 1 base and J by 2 bases. Germline loops: CDR1 KGHSH, CDR2 LQKENI. This CDR3 is built from 17 residues. The CDR3 DNA follows: TGTGCCAGCTCACCACGAACGGGAGGGCCCGCCTACAATGAGCAGTTCTTC. Encoded protein: CASSPRTGGPAYNEQFF.

Here the CDR3 reads CASRQSLAYQETQYF. CDR3 nucleotide sequence: TGTGCCAGTAGACAGTCGCTTGCCTATCAAGAGACCCAGTACTTC. The V call is TRBV28, the J call TRBJ2-5; D is perhaps TRBD1 (5 bases). V lost 9 bases and J lost 2, with 19 bases in between. Germline-derived CDR1 and CDR2 are MDHEN and SYDVKM. The CDR3 is 15 residues long.

The rearrangement links TRBV5-1 to TRBJ2-7; 14 bases line up with TRBD2. The ends lost 3 bases at V and 7 bases at J; junction bases unmatched: 6. This CDR3 comprises 15 residues. Germline V gene sequence: CDR1 SGHRS, CDR2 YFSETQ. The CDR3 sequence is CASSSGLAGVSEQYF. The CDR3 bases are TGCGCCAGCAGCTCGGGACTAGCGGGAGTGAGTGAGCAGTACTTC. Full variable domain (outside the CDR3, taken from reference TRBV5-1 and TRBJ2-7): KAGVTQTPRYLIKTRGQQVTLSCSPISGHRSVSWYQQTPGQGLQFLFEYFSETQRNKGNFPGRFSGRQFSNSRSEMNVSTLELGDSALYLCASSSGLAGVSEQYFGPGTRLTVT.

The count of this clone is one. The genes are TRBV12-3 or TRBV12-4 and TRBJ1-1; perhaps TRBD1 as D (6 bases). This CDR3 spans 13 amino acids. The germline V and J ends were trimmed by 5 bases and 5 bases, with 12 bases remaining between them. CDR3 in amino acids: CASSQQGYTEAFF. The CDR3, as DNA: TGTGCCAGCAGTCAACAGGGTTATACTGAAGCTTTCTTT.

The sample holds a few counts of this clone. V usage is TRBV7-3 and J usage is TRBJ1-1; D remains unclear. The germline V gene has CDR1 SGHTA and CDR2 FQGTGA. The CDR3 is made up of 14 amino acids. With 1 base removed from V and 4 bases from J, the gap between germline ends came to 10 bases. This chain's CDR3 is CASSLSGGSTEAFF. The DNA for the CDR3 is TGTGCCAGCAGCTTAAGCGGTGGGAGCACTGAAGCTTTCTTT.

The chain employs TRBV5-4 and TRBJ1-1; D unresolved. Germline V lookup: CDR1 SGHNT, CDR2 YYREEE (reference sequence). CDR3 size: 13 residues. V lost 4 bases to trimming and J lost 6 bases, with 13 bases between them. The CDR3 nucleotides are TGTGCCAGCAGCCCAGGCTCTGGCCCTGAAGCTTTCTTT. Protein sequence: CASSPGSGPEAFF.

The chain recombines TRBV2 with TRBJ2-1, with a tentative D call TRBD1 (6 bases). Germline lookup yields CDR1 SNHLY and CDR2 FYNNEI. The CDR3 covers 12 residues. The V end was cut by 6 bases, the J end by 9 bases, with 12 bases between. The CDR3 nucleotides read TGTGCCAGCAGCCAGGGGATAGGTGAGCAGTTCTTC. It translates to CASSQGIGEQFF. The full variable domain, rest sourced from reference TRBV2 and TRBJ2-1, is EPEVTQTPSHQVTQMGQEVILRCVPISNHLYFYWYRQILGQKVEFLVSFYNNEISEKSEIFDDQFSVERPDGSNFTLKIRSTKLEDSAMYFCASSQGIGEQFFGPGTRLTVL.

The chain is built from TRBV5-1 and TRBJ2-3; the match to TRBD2 covers 8 bases. The CDR3 has 14 residues. Germline CDR1 is SGHRS and CDR2 is YFSETQ. V was clipped by 4 bases and J by 5 bases; unmatched bases: 6. CDR3 loop: CASSPGGAEDTQYF. In DNA, the CDR3 is TGCGCCAGCAGCCCGGGGGGGGCGGAAGATACGCAGTATTTT.

This clone was recorded at least ten times. The CDR3 nucleotides read TGCAGCGTTGGACAGGGGGGCGACTATGGCTACACCTTC. Its translation is CSVGQGGDYGYTF. The chain couples TRBV29-1 to TRBJ1-2; 9 bases match TRBD1. Germline CDR1 reads SQVTM; CDR2 reads ANQGSEA. The CDR3 has 13 residues. The V and J ends lost 4 bases and 3 bases, in that order; junction bases with no gene match: 3.

The genes are TRBV20-1 and TRBJ1-1; the match to TRBD1 covers 7 bases. This CDR3 comprises 11 residues. CDR1 is DFQATT, CDR2 SNEGSKA, per germline (reference sequence). V shed 6 bases and J 5 bases; nucleotides not matched to a gene: 3. The CDR3 loop reads CSAPTGTEAFF. Here the CDR3 DNA reads TGCAGTGCGCCGACAGGGACTGAAGCTTTCTTT.

The chain has TRBV11-2 and TRBJ2-7; maybe TRBD1 (5 bases). The CDR3 is 15 amino acids. Germline V lookup: CDR1 SGHAT, CDR2 FQNNGV. Trimming took 2 bases from V and 6 from J, leaving 17 bases between them. CDR3 in amino acids: CASSLPVGPSGEQYF. The DNA of the CDR3 is TGTGCCAGCAGCTTACCCGTGGGGCCCTCAGGCGAGCAGTACTTC. Based on the CDR3 plus reference TRBV11-2 and TRBJ2-7, the full variable domain is EAGVAQSPRYKIIEKRQSVAFWCNPISGHATLYWYQQILGQGPKLLIQFQNNGVVDDSQLPKDRFSAERLKGVDSTLKIQPAKLEDSAVYLCASSLPVGPSGEQYFGPGTRLTVT.

This chain uses TRBV18 with TRBJ2-1; 14 bases fit TRBD2. Germline CDR1 reads KGHSH; CDR2 reads LQKENI. Trimming took 4 bases from V and 8 from J; bases not matched to a gene: 4. There are 15 residues in the CDR3. CDR3 in amino acids: CASSQTSGGADEQFF. Written as DNA, the CDR3 is TGTGCCAGCTCACAGACTAGCGGGGGGGCCGATGAGCAGTTCTTC. The whole variable domain, filled in from reference TRBV18 and TRBJ2-1, reads NAGVMQNPRHLVRRRGQEARLRCSPMKGHSHVYWYRQLPEEGLKFMVYLQKENIIDESGMPKERFSAEFPKEGPSILRIQQVVRGDSAAYFCASSQTSGGADEQFFGPGTRLTVL.

This clone was counted between two and nine times. This chain joins TRBV11-2 and TRBJ2-2, with D possibly TRBD2 on 5 matching bases. Germline V gives CDR1 SGHAT, CDR2 FQNNGV. CDR3 length: 15 amino acids. V dropped 1 base and J dropped 7 bases, with 13 bases sitting between them. CDR3 DNA: TGTGCCAGCAGCTTAGTATTTTTGGCGGGCGGGGAGCTGTTTTTT. It specifies CASSLVFLAGGELFF.

This clone came up once. The rearrangement joins TRBV15 to TRBJ2-3; the match to TRBD2 covers 9 bases. CDR1 and CDR2 from the germline V gene are LNHNV and YYDKDF (reference sequence). Trimming took 1 base from V and 1 from J; bases not matched to a gene: 0. The CDR3 covers 15 residues. CDR3 amino acids: CATSRGTSGTDTQYF. The CDR3 nucleotides read TGTGCCACCAGCAGAGGGACTAGCGGCACAGATACGCAGTATTTT.

CDR3 nucleotides: TGTGCCAGCAGCCCGGCGGGGGGCCCGCCAGATACGCAGTATTTT. Translation: CASSPAGGPPDTQYF. J is TRBJ2-3 and V is TRBV9; 8 bases align to TRBD2. This CDR3 has 15 amino acids. Per germline, CDR1 SGDLS and CDR2 YYNGEE. With V trimmed by 4 bases and J by 4 bases, 8 bases remained unmatched.

This sequence joins TRBV30 and TRBJ1-5; D is ambiguous. CDR3 size: 14 residues. Trimming took 2 bases from V and 2 from J, leaving 10 bases between them. Germline V gene data show CDR1 as GTSNPN and CDR2 as SVGIG (reference sequence). The CDR3 sequence: CAWSRQVGNQPQHF. The CDR3 bases are TGTGCCTGGAGTAGGCAGGTCGGCAATCAGCCCCAGCATTTT.